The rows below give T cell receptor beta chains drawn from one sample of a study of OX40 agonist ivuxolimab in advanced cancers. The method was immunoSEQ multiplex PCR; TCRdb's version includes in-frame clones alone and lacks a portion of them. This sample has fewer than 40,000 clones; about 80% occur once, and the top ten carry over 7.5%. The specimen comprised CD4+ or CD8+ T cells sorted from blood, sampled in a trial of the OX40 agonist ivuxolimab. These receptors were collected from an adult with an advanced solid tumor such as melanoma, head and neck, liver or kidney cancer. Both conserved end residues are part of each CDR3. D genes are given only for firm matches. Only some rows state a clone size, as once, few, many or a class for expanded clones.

CDR3 protein: CASSLKGLGDYGYTF
CDR3 DNA: TGTGCCAGTAGCCTAAAGGGGTTGGGCGACTATGGCTACACCTTC
clone size: .
J gene: TRBJ1-2
V gene: TRBV19
D gene: .

CDR3 protein: CAWTPLGESRGRAFF
CDR3 DNA: TGTGCCTGGACCCCGCTGGGGGAGTCCCGCGGACGAGCTTTCTTT
clone size: once
J gene: TRBJ1-1
V gene: TRBV30
D gene: .

CDR3 protein: CASSESAGKRGEAFF
CDR3 DNA: TGCGCCAGCAGTGAGTCGGCGGGGAAGAGAGGTGAAGCTTTCTTT
clone size: .
J gene: TRBJ1-1
V gene: TRBV10-1
D gene: .

CDR3 protein: CASSLPRGANVLTF
CDR3 DNA: TGTGCCAGCAGCTTACCCCGGGGGGCCAACGTCCTGACTTTC
clone size: .
J gene: TRBJ2-6
V gene: TRBV7-2
D gene: .

CDR3 protein: CASSRRQGSESAGELFF
CDR3 DNA: TGTGCCAGCAGTCGCCGACAGGGTTCGGAATCGGCCGGGGAGCTGTTTTTT
clone size: .
J gene: TRBJ2-2
V gene: TRBV7-9
D gene: TRBD1

CDR3 protein: CASSSNRFIGYTF
CDR3 DNA: TGCGCCAGCAGCTCAAACAGGTTCATTGGCTACACCTTC
clone size: .
J gene: TRBJ1-2
V gene: TRBV5-1
D gene: .

CDR3 protein: CSVGTSGRYEQYF
CDR3 DNA: TGCAGCGTCGGAACTAGCGGACGATACGAGCAGTACTTC
clone size: once
J gene: TRBJ2-7
V gene: TRBV29-1
D gene: TRBD2

CDR3 protein: CASTPTSGSGNEQFF
CDR3 DNA: TGTGCCAGCACCCCGACTAGCGGGAGTGGCAATGAGCAGTTCTTC
clone size: .
J gene: TRBJ2-1
V gene: TRBV9
D gene: TRBD2

CDR3 protein: CAWSAQLELNTEAFF
CDR3 DNA: TGTGCCTGGAGTGCCCAACTTGAACTGAACACTGAAGCTTTCTTT
clone size: .
J gene: TRBJ1-1
V gene: TRBV30
D gene: .

CDR3 protein: CASSLTGVDEQFF
CDR3 DNA: TGTGCCAGCAGCTTAACAGGGGTCGATGAGCAGTTCTTC
clone size: .
J gene: TRBJ2-1
V gene: TRBV7-3
D gene: .

CDR3 protein: CASSLSLSIEQYF
CDR3 DNA: TGTGCCAGCAGCTTATCCCTATCAATCGAGCAGTACTTC
clone size: .
J gene: TRBJ2-7
V gene: TRBV7-9
D gene: .

CDR3 protein: CASSVATEKLFF
CDR3 DNA: TGTGCCAGCAGTGTGGCAACCGAAAAACTGTTTTTT
clone size: .
J gene: TRBJ1-4
V gene: TRBV2
D gene: .

CDR3 protein: CASMASGSSYEQYF
CDR3 DNA: TGTGCCAGTATGGCCAGCGGGAGCTCCTACGAGCAGTACTTC
clone size: .
J gene: TRBJ2-7
V gene: TRBV19
D gene: TRBD2

CDR3 protein: CATSRDPRDYEQYF
CDR3 DNA: TGTGCCACCAGCAGAGACCCCAGGGATTACGAGCAGTACTTC
clone size: .
J gene: TRBJ2-7
V gene: TRBV15
D gene: .

CDR3 protein: CASSQIQGTDTQYF
CDR3 DNA: TGTGCCAGCTCACAAATTCAGGGCACAGATACGCAGTATTTT
clone size: .
J gene: TRBJ2-3
V gene: TRBV18
D gene: .

CDR3 protein: CASSPEGGQDNSPLHF
CDR3 DNA: TGCGCCAGCAGCCCGGAGGGGGGGCAGGATAATTCACCCCTCCACTTT
clone size: few
J gene: TRBJ1-6
V gene: TRBV5-1
D gene: .

CDR3 protein: CASSLAWSSYNEQFF
CDR3 DNA: TGTGCCAGCAGCTTAGCCTGGAGCTCCTACAATGAGCAGTTCTTC
clone size: .
J gene: TRBJ2-1
V gene: TRBV7-2
D gene: .

CDR3 protein: CASSPRTSGDRETQYF
CDR3 DNA: TGTGCCAGCAGCCCCAGGACTAGCGGGGATAGAGAGACCCAGTACTTC
clone size: .
J gene: TRBJ2-5
V gene: TRBV7-8
D gene: TRBD2

CDR3 protein: CASTSSRGNTGELFF
CDR3 DNA: TGTGCCAGCACCTCTAGCAGGGGAAACACCGGGGAGCTGTTTTTT
clone size: .
J gene: TRBJ2-2
V gene: TRBV7-6
D gene: .

CDR3 protein: CASNGGYGYTF
CDR3 DNA: TGTGCCAGCAACGGGGGGTATGGCTACACCTTC
clone size: .
J gene: TRBJ1-2
V gene: TRBV6-5
D gene: .

CDR3 protein: CASSVGQRLRVQYF
CDR3 DNA: TGTGCCAGCAGCGTAGGACAGCGCCTACGAGTGCAGTACTTC
clone size: .
J gene: TRBJ2-7
V gene: TRBV6-5
D gene: .

CDR3 protein: CASRNSEAEGNEQFF
CDR3 DNA: TGTGCCAGCAGGAACTCGGAGGCCGAGGGTAATGAGCAGTTCTTC
clone size: .
J gene: TRBJ2-1
V gene: TRBV28
D gene: .

CDR3 protein: CASHGGVRETQYF
CDR3 DNA: TGTGCCAGCCATGGGGGGGTACGAGAGACCCAGTACTTC
clone size: .
J gene: TRBJ2-5
V gene: TRBV6-5
D gene: TRBD2

CDR3 protein: CASSLRQGVGYGYTF
CDR3 DNA: TGTGCCAGCAGCTTAAGACAGGGGGTGGGCTATGGCTACACCTTC
clone size: .
J gene: TRBJ1-2
V gene: TRBV7-9
D gene: TRBD1

CDR3 protein: CASSQDWRGPQHF
CDR3 DNA: TGCGCCAGCAGCCAAGATTGGCGCGGGCCCCAGCATTTT
clone size: .
J gene: TRBJ1-5
V gene: TRBV4-1
D gene: .

CDR3 protein: CASSETREHGGDTQYF
CDR3 DNA: TGTGCCAGCAGTGAAACCCGGGAACATGGGGGCGATACGCAGTATTTT
clone size: .
J gene: TRBJ2-3
V gene: TRBV6-1
D gene: .

CDR3 protein: CAAGAGGRETQYF
CDR3 DNA: TGTGCCGCCGGGGCCGGGGGGCGGGAGACCCAGTACTTC
clone size: few
J gene: TRBJ2-5
V gene: TRBV10-3
D gene: .

CDR3 protein: CASSLVGLATNEKLFF
CDR3 DNA: TGTGCCAGCTCACTGGTAGGGCTGGCAACTAATGAAAAACTGTTTTTT
clone size: .
J gene: TRBJ1-4
V gene: TRBV18
D gene: .

CDR3 protein: CASSGSSGRYSYEQYF
CDR3 DNA: TGTGCCAGCAGTGGGTCTAGCGGGAGGTACTCCTACGAGCAGTACTTC
clone size: .
J gene: TRBJ2-7
V gene: TRBV6-1
D gene: TRBD2

CDR3 protein: CASSLETGPSTDTQYF
CDR3 DNA: TGTGCCAGCAGCTTGGAGACAGGCCCTAGCACAGATACGCAGTATTTT
clone size: .
J gene: TRBJ2-3
V gene: TRBV5-8
D gene: .

CDR3 protein: CASLKGWSNQPQHF
CDR3 DNA: TGTGCCTCCCTCAAAGGGTGGAGCAATCAGCCCCAGCATTTT
clone size: .
J gene: TRBJ1-5
V gene: TRBV28
D gene: .

CDR3 protein: CASSFGLAGGRETQYF
CDR3 DNA: TGTGCCAGCAGCTTCGGACTAGCGGGTGGTAGAGAGACCCAGTACTTC
clone size: few
J gene: TRBJ2-5
V gene: TRBV13
D gene: TRBD2

CDR3 protein: CASSQVRNRAYNEQFF
CDR3 DNA: TGTGCCAGCAGCCAAGTCAGGAACAGGGCCTACAATGAGCAGTTCTTC
clone size: once
J gene: TRBJ2-1
V gene: TRBV4-2
D gene: .

CDR3 protein: CASSLGVGLMDEQFF
CDR3 DNA: TGCGCCAGCAGCTTGGGGGTGGGACTAATGGATGAGCAGTTCTTC
clone size: .
J gene: TRBJ2-1
V gene: TRBV5-1
D gene: TRBD2

CDR3 protein: CASSAAGQVNTEAFF
CDR3 DNA: TGTGCCAGCAGTGCCGCGGGACAGGTGAACACTGAAGCTTTCTTT
clone size: .
J gene: TRBJ1-1
V gene: TRBV6-1
D gene: TRBD1

CDR3 protein: CASSPGISNLNTEAFF
CDR3 DNA: TGTGCCAGCTCACCGGGGATTTCGAATTTGAACACTGAAGCTTTCTTT
clone size: .
J gene: TRBJ1-1
V gene: TRBV18
D gene: .

CDR3 protein: CASRALVPTDTQYF
CDR3 DNA: TGTGCCAGCCGGGCACTAGTCCCCACAGATACGCAGTATTTT
clone size: few
J gene: TRBJ2-3
V gene: TRBV6-1
D gene: .

CDR3 protein: CASSPAGGLGKNIQYF
CDR3 DNA: TGTGCCAGCAGCCCCGCGGGGGGTTTGGGCAAAAACATTCAGTACTTC
clone size: .
J gene: TRBJ2-4
V gene: TRBV7-3
D gene: TRBD2

CDR3 protein: CASRLGTTNTEAFF
CDR3 DNA: TGTGCCAGCAGGCTCGGGACGACGAACACTGAAGCTTTCTTT
clone size: .
J gene: TRBJ1-1
V gene: TRBV2
D gene: .

CDR3 protein: CASSQEGMGASSYGYTF
CDR3 DNA: TGTGCCAGCAGCCAAGAGGGCATGGGGGCCAGCTCCTATGGCTACACCTTC
clone size: .
J gene: TRBJ1-2
V gene: TRBV4-2
D gene: .

CDR3 protein: CASSGQGDTEAFF
CDR3 DNA: TGTGCCAGCAGCGGACAGGGGGACACTGAAGCTTTCTTT
clone size: .
J gene: TRBJ1-1
V gene: TRBV11-2
D gene: TRBD1

CDR3 protein: CSARVTYERYF
CDR3 DNA: TGCAGTGCTAGAGTGACCTACGAGCGGTACTTC
clone size: .
J gene: TRBJ2-7
V gene: TRBV20-1
D gene: .

CDR3 protein: CASSDVQSGELFF
CDR3 DNA: TGTGCCAGCAGTGACGTGCAGTCCGGGGAGCTGTTTTTT
clone size: .
J gene: TRBJ2-2
V gene: TRBV2
D gene: .

CDR3 protein: CAISEGRTGLNSPLHF
CDR3 DNA: TGTGCCATCAGTGAAGGTCGGACAGGGTTAAATTCACCCCTCCACTTT
clone size: .
J gene: TRBJ1-6
V gene: TRBV10-3
D gene: TRBD1